This TCR beta chain was sequenced during a study of shared clonotypes between healthy human individuals. Study-wide context: Donor composition was a couple of women and a few men, aged 18 to 49.

The study's findings and limits: The sharing of 4.5% to 6.5% of naive CD4 clonotypes was seen across several donors. Estimated richness was generally greater in naive than memory subsets.

The ends were cut back, 3 bases at V and 7 bases at J, with 15 bases in the middle. This CDR3 has 15 residues. CDR1 and CDR2 (germline): MDHEN, SYDVKM. This clone has a single count. No antigen is known for it. Per the original methods: Filtering of immunoSEQ junctional sequences could not match full-length read filtering. The table came from immunoSEQ multiplex PCR; TCRdb's copy has only in-frame clones and leaves some out. V, J and clone size are taken as reported in that table, and D and trimming were inferred from the DNA itself. This table has under 750,000 clones, roughly two thirds appearing once.

The TCR sequence derives from a woman in her 30s in good health. What was sequenced was memory CD4+ T cells sorted from blood. Subset described: CD45RA-negative fraction. The chain uses TRBV28 and TRBJ2-2, with D perhaps given as TRBD1 or TRBD2 (5 bases each). The CDR3 loop reads CASSFSAAGGGELFF. In DNA, the CDR3 is TGTGCCAGCAGTTTTAGCGCTGCTGGGGGCGGGGAGCTGTTTTTT.